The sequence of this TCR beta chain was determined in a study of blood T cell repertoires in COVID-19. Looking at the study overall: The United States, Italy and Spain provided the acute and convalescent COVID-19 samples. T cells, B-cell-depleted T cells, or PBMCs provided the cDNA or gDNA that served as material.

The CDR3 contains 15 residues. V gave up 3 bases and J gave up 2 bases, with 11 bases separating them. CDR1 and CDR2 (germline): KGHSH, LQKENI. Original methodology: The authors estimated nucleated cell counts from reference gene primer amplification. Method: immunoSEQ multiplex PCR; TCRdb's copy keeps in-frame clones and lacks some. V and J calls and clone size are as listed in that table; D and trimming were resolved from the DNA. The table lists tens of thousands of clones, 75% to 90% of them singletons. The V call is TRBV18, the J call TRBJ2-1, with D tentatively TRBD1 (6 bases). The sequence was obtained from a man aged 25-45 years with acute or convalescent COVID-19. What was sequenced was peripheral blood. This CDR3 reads CASSPGRGTYNEQFF. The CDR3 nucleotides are TGTGCCAGCTCACCGGGCAGGGGAACCTACAATGAGCAGTTCTTC.